These 26 T cell receptor beta chains were sequenced from one sample in a study of blood T cell repertoires in COVID-19. Clones were read by immunoSEQ multiplex PCR, and TCRdb kept only the in-frame ones, dropping some. The table lists around 300,000 clones, approximately 93% of them singletons. Sequencing input: peripheral blood. Every receptor here comes from a woman aged 25 to 39 with COVID-19, enrolled during active disease.

The J gene is TRBJ2-7, the V gene TRBV10-3; 7 positions agree with TRBD2. Trimming removed 3 bases from V and 4 bases from J; junction bases left unmatched: 9. CDR3 length: 15 amino acids. Per the germline V gene, CDR1 is ENHRY and CDR2 is SYGVKD. As DNA, the CDR3 is TGTGCCATCAGTGATGGGCGGGAGTTAAGGTACGAGCAGTACTTC. Its protein product is CAISDGRELRYEQYF.

The J gene is TRBJ1-5, the V gene TRBV28, with TRBD1 identical over 7 bases. The length of the CDR3 is 16 residues. Germline loops: CDR1 MDHEN, CDR2 SYDVKM. With V trimmed by 2 bases and J by 2 bases, 6 bases remained unmatched. CDR3 in DNA: TGTGCCAGCAGTTTAAACCGACAGGGACGCAATCAGCCCCAGCATTTT. It is translated as CASSLNRQGRNQPQHF.

The CDR3 bases are TGTGCCAGCCCCGACGGGACAGCTAATGAAAAACTGTTTTTT. Translation: CASPDGTANEKLFF. The gene calls are TRBV18 and TRBJ1-4; TRBD1 matches 7 bases. Trimming cost V 8 bases and J 3 bases; bases outside gene matches: 6. The CDR3 is made up of 14 amino acids. Germline values: CDR1 KGHSH, CDR2 LQKENI.

This chain connects TRBV6-2 or TRBV6-3 to TRBJ2-5, with TRBD2 matching 12 bases. CDR3 size: 15 residues. Germline CDR1 is MNHEY and CDR2 is SVGEGT. Unmatched junction bases numbered 6, after V lost 5 bases and J lost 5 bases. The CDR3: CASSLGLAGRETQYF. DNA of the CDR3: TGTGCCAGCAGTCTAGGACTAGCGGGAAGGGAGACCCAGTACTTC.

This clone appeared a single time. This chain joins TRBV4-1 and TRBJ2-1; TRBD2 might be the D (6 bases). The CDR3 runs 18 residues. Trimming took off 3 bases at V and 0 bases at J, with 18 bases between the two ends. CDR1 and CDR2 from the germline V gene are MGHRA and YSYEKL. CDR3 sequence (DNA): TGCGCCAGCAGCCACTTCAGCGGGCCCCAAAGCTCCTACAATGAGCAGTTCTTC. Translated: CASSHFSGPQSSYNEQFF.

The V gene is TRBV19, the J gene TRBJ2-5, with 10 positions matching TRBD2. The J segment lost 4 bases and the V segment lost 8 bases, leaving 7 bases of the junction unmatched. The CDR3 spans 14 residues. From germline, CDR1 is LNHDA and CDR2 SQIVND (reference sequence). CDR3 DNA: TGTGCCAGTGCCCCTAGCGGGAGTGTAGAGACCCAGTACTTC. Translated: CASAPSGSVETQYF. Supplemented by reference TRBV19 and TRBJ2-5, the full variable domain reads DGGITQSPKYLFRKEGQNVTLSCEQNLNHDAMYWYRQDPGQGLRLIYYSQIVNDFQKGDIAEGYSVSREKKESFPLTVTSAQKNPTAFYLCASAPSGSVETQYFGPGTRLLVL.

J is TRBJ2-7 and V is TRBV5-4; 14 positions match TRBD2. The CDR3 is 17 amino acids. Trimming at V came to 3 bases and at J to 2 bases, leaving 7 bases not matched to a gene. CDR1 is SGHNT, CDR2 YYREEE, per germline (reference sequence). CDR3 sequence (DNA): TGTGCCAGCAGCTCCGGGACTAGCGGGAGTTCTCCCTACGAGCAGTACTTC. Its protein product is CASSSGTSGSSPYEQYF.

The genes are TRBV27 and TRBJ1-2, with TRBD1 matching 7 bases. This CDR3 spans 13 amino acids. Looked up from germline, CDR1 is MNHEY and CDR2 is SMNVEV (reference sequence). V gave up 4 bases and J gave up 4 bases; unmatched junction bases: 3. The CDR3: CASSSGQSYGYTF. The DNA of the CDR3 is TGTGCCAGCAGTTCGGGACAGTCCTATGGCTACACCTTC.

The J gene is TRBJ1-3, the V gene TRBV23-1; 8 nucleotides align to TRBD1. TRBV23-1 is an open reading frame whose function is uncertain. V was pared by 0 bases and J by 1 base, with 5 bases of the junction left unmatched. The CDR3 totals 17 residues. This CDR3 reads CASSQSRDRLSGNTIYF. For the CDR3, the DNA is TGCGCCAGCAGTCAATCGCGGGACAGGCTTTCTGGAAACACCATATATTTT.

The chain carries TRBV7-8 and TRBJ1-3; D is unresolved. In germline, CDR1 is SGHVS, CDR2 FQNEAQ. The V end lost 5 bases, the J end lost 4 bases, and 18 bases lay between the germline ends. CDR3 length: 16 amino acids. CDR3 sequence (DNA): TGTGCCAGCAGCCCCCCCGGTGGGCTTATCGGAAACACCATATATTTT. It codes for CASSPPGGLIGNTIYF.

This chain joins TRBV27 and TRBJ1-6, with 8 bases aligning to TRBD1. The germline V gene encodes CDR1 MNHEY and CDR2 SMNVEV (reference sequence). The CDR3 runs to 12 residues. The V segment lost 6 bases and the J segment 12 bases; nucleotides outside the gene matches: 4. The CDR3 DNA follows: TGTGCCAGCAGCCCACAGGGGGAACCCCTCCACTTT. Translation gives CASSPQGEPLHF.

The V call is TRBV4-2, the J call TRBJ2-3, with TRBD1 as a possible D gene (5 bases). CDR3 length: 13 residues. V was shortened by 0 bases and J by 5 bases, with 6 bases between the two germline ends. Germline CDR1 LGHNA, CDR2 YNFKEQ. DNA of the CDR3: TGTGCCAGCAGCCAAGAAAGGGGAGATACGCAGTATTTT. It specifies CASSQERGDTQYF.

This sequence joins TRBV15 and TRBJ2-7; 9 bases match TRBD2. This CDR3 has 16 residues. V lost 3 bases and J lost 5; bases outside the gene matches: 11. Germline V gives CDR1 LNHNV, CDR2 YYDKDF (reference sequence). CDR3 nucleotide sequence: TGTGCCACCAGCAGGGGAGGTAGCGGGAGAGTCGACGAGCAGTACTTC. Protein: CATSRGGSGRVDEQYF. The whole variable domain, remainder taken from reference TRBV15 and TRBJ2-7, is DAMVIQNPRYQVTQFGKPVTLSCSQTLNHNVMYWYQQKSSQAPKLLFHYYDKDFNNEADTPDNFQSRRPNTSFCFLDIRSPGLGDTAMYLCATSRGGSGRVDEQYFGPGTRLTVT.

The gene calls are TRBV11-2 and TRBJ2-7; 9 positions match TRBD2. V lost 5 bases to trimming and J lost 3 bases; unmatched junction nucleotides: 8. Germline V lookup: CDR1 SGHAT, CDR2 FQNNGV. This CDR3 has 15 residues. As DNA, the CDR3 is TGTGCCAGCAGCGCCGGGACTAGCAGACACTACGAGCAGTACTTC. Translated: CASSAGTSRHYEQYF.

The CDR3 loop is CASSLDPNGQPQHF. The CDR3, as DNA: TGTGCCAGTAGTCTTGACCCAAACGGGCAGCCCCAGCATTTT. The J gene is TRBJ1-5, the V gene TRBV19; the D is unclear. Germline V gene lookup returns CDR1 LNHDA and CDR2 SQIVND (reference sequence). V lost 5 bases, J lost 7 bases, and 15 bases lay in between. This CDR3 spans 14 amino acids.

This chain links TRBV29-1 with TRBJ2-1; D might be TRBD2 (5 bases). V lost 0 bases to trimming and J lost 8 bases, with 17 bases between them. The CDR3 consists of 15 residues. CDR1 SQVTM and CDR2 ANQGSEA come from the germline V gene. The CDR3 region is CSVEDLTSAFYEQFF. For the CDR3, the DNA is TGCAGCGTTGAAGATCTTACTAGTGCCTTTTATGAGCAGTTCTTC.

The chain is built from TRBV29-1 and TRBJ1-4, with 10 bases that match TRBD1. The trim removed 4 bases at V and 10 bases at J, leaving 12 bases unmatched. This CDR3 comprises 15 residues. The V gene's germline CDR1 is SQVTM and CDR2 ANQGSEA. The CDR3 nucleotides read TGCAGCGTTGTCGGGGACGGGACAGGGGAACGAAAACTGTTTTTT. Protein sequence: CSVVGDGTGERKLFF.

J is TRBJ1-3 and V is TRBV11-2, with D possibly TRBD1 on 6 matching bases. Germline loops: CDR1 SGHAT, CDR2 FQNNGV. This CDR3 is 15 amino acids long. The ends were cut back, 3 bases at V and 4 bases at J, with 13 bases in the middle. The CDR3 DNA reads TGTGCCAGCAGCTTGGCAGGGGCCACAGGAAACACCATATATTTT. Translating gives CASSLAGATGNTIYF.

This clone appeared once. The J gene is TRBJ1-2, the V gene TRBV30, with 7 bases fitting TRBD1. V lost 3 bases, J lost 4 bases, and 5 bases stayed unmatched. The CDR3 is made up of 13 amino acids. CDR1 is GTSNPN, CDR2 SVGIG, per germline (reference sequence). CDR3 region: CAWSAGQVYGYTF. The DNA of the CDR3 is TGTGCCTGGAGCGCCGGACAGGTCTATGGCTACACCTTC.

The V and J genes are TRBV15 and TRBJ2-7, with D possibly matching TRBD1 (6 bases). CDR1 is LNHNV, CDR2 YYDKDF, per germline (reference sequence). Deletions cut 8 bases from V and 3 bases from J, with 26 bases between. This CDR3 contains 17 residues. The CDR3 loop is CATLTPPGDPSNYEQYF. The CDR3 DNA sequence: TGTGCCACCTTAACACCGCCAGGGGATCCATCAAACTACGAGCAGTACTTC.

The J gene is TRBJ2-1, the V gene TRBV7-2, with 8 bases that match TRBD2. Germline CDR1 and CDR2: SGHTA and FQGNSA. The CDR3 extends over 16 amino acids. Trimming took 5 bases from V and 0 from J; bases not matched to a gene: 6. CDR3 sequence (DNA): TGTGCCAGCAGCCCAGGGACTAGGAGCTCCTACAATGAGCAGTTCTTC. Translation: CASSPGTRSSYNEQFF.

The rearrangement uses TRBV18 and TRBJ2-1; 8 nucleotides match TRBD1. Germline V CDR1 and CDR2: KGHSH, LQKENI. V lost 3 bases and J lost 8; bases outside the gene matches: 6. This CDR3 has 14 residues. The CDR3, as DNA: TGTGCCAGCTCACCCGGACAGGGTAACCATGAGCAGTTCTTC. Amino acid sequence: CASSPGQGNHEQFF. Supplemented by reference TRBV18 and TRBJ2-1, the full variable domain reads NAGVMQNPRHLVRRRGQEARLRCSPMKGHSHVYWYRQLPEEGLKFMVYLQKENIIDESGMPKERFSAEFPKEGPSILRIQQVVRGDSAAYFCASSPGQGNHEQFFGPGTRLTVL.

This sequence joins TRBV5-5 and TRBJ1-2; unclear D gene. The CDR3 length is 15 residues. Germline V gene sequence: CDR1 SGHKS, CDR2 YYEKEE (reference sequence). V was pared by 0 bases and J by 5 bases, with 14 bases between. This CDR3 is CASSLAGVEGYGYTF. The CDR3 nucleotides are TGTGCCAGCAGCTTGGCCGGGGTAGAAGGGTATGGCTACACCTTC.

CDR3 amino acids: CASRPTSTALNNEQFF. The CDR3 bases are TGTGCCAGCAGACCTACTTCGACAGCCCTCAACAATGAGCAGTTCTTC. The chain is built from TRBV3-1 (or the pseudogene TRBV3-2) and TRBJ2-1, with a possible D match to TRBD1 (5 bases). Trimming removed 6 bases at V and 5 bases at J, with 20 bases between. The CDR3 has 16 amino acids. Germline V CDR1 and CDR2: LGHDT, YNNKEL (reference sequence).

This chain uses TRBV19 with TRBJ2-5, with 8 bases lining up with TRBD2. CDR1 and CDR2 (germline): LNHDA, SQIVND (reference sequence). V shed 6 bases and J 5 bases; nucleotides not matched to a gene: 8. The CDR3 runs 14 residues. The CDR3 loop reads CASRRGTSSETQYF. CDR3 nucleotide sequence: TGTGCCAGTAGGAGGGGGACTAGTTCTGAGACCCAGTACTTC.

This clone was detected once. The V and J genes are TRBV5-1 and TRBJ2-1; 11 bases are shared with TRBD1. Germline V gives CDR1 SGHRS, CDR2 YFSETQ. The J segment lost 6 bases and the V segment lost 3 bases, leaving 17 bases of the junction unmatched. The CDR3 has 19 residues. The chain's CDR3 is CASSWTGGADVGRGNEQFF. CDR3 DNA: TGCGCCAGCAGCTGGACAGGGGGCGCGGACGTTGGGCGGGGCAATGAGCAGTTCTTC.